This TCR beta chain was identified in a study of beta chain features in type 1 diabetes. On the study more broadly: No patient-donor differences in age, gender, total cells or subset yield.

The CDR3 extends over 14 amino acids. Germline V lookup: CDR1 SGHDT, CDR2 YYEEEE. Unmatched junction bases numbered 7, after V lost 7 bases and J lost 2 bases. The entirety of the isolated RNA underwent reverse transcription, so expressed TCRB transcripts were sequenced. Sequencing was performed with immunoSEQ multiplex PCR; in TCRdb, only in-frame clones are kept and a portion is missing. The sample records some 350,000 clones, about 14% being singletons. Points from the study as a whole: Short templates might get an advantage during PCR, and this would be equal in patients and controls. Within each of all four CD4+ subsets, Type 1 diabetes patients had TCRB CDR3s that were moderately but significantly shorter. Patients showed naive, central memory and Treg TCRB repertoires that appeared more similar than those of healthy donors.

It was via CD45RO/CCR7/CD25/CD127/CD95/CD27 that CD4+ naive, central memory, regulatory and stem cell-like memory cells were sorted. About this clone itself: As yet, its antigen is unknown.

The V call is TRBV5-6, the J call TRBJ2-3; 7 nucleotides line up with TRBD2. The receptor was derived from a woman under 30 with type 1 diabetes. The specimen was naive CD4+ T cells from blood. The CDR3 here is CASEAGTITDTQYF. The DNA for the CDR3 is TGTGCCAGCGAAGCCGGGACTATCACAGATACGCAGTATTTT. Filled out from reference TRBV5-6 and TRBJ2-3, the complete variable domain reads DAGVTQSPTHLIKTRGQQVTLRCSPKSGHDTVSWYQQALGQGPQFIFQYYEEEERQRGNFPDRFSGHQFPNYSSELNVNALLLGDSALYLCASEAGTITDTQYFGPGTRLTVL.